This T cell receptor beta chain is drawn from a study of PD-1 blockade in classical Hodgkin lymphoma. Notes on the study in general: Significantly greater TCR diversity emerged by C4D1 in CD4+ cells but not CD8+ cells.

V was shortened by 6 bases and J by 9 bases, with 18 bases between the two germline ends. Germline V CDR1 and CDR2: MDHEN, SYDVKM. This CDR3 comprises 14 residues. Of note for this clone: The antigen remains undetermined.

The protocol was immunoSEQ multiplex PCR, while the TCRdb copy is restricted to in-frame clones and leaves out a portion. The sample lists fewer than 5,500 clones; approximately 89% were seen once. Brentuximab vedotin exposure varied, and every patient relapsed after autologous stem cell transplantation. Magnetic negative selection was used to purify CD4+ T cells from PBMCs that had been thawed. The J gene is TRBJ2-1, the V gene TRBV28, with D hard to call. The sample in question was CD4+ T cells from blood, obtained at baseline. The receptor's source is a human donor with classical Hodgkin lymphoma. The CDR3: CASSHRGGFGEQFF. CDR3 nucleotide sequence: TGTGCCAGCAGCCACCGTGGTGGTTTTGGTGAGCAGTTCTTC.